The 28 T cell receptor beta chains below all came from one sample that was sequenced in a study of identical twins. TCRdb re-analysed the 5' RACE reads in MiXCR, keeping a single row per CDR3 protein. The sample holds hundreds of thousands of distinct CDR3 sequences, about 12% seen once. The same data also went into a second study, on yellow fever vaccine responses in identical twins.

The sample taken for sequencing was CD8+ T cells sorted from blood. The receptors stem from a woman under 30 in good health.

This clonotype occurred a few times. The chain is built from TRBV5-1 and TRBJ2-1, with TRBD1 identical over 8 bases. The CDR3 consists of 15 residues. Unmatched junction bases numbered 7, after V lost 4 bases and J lost 4 bases. CDR1 and CDR2 (germline): SGHRS, YFSETQ. CDR3 residues: CASSLDRGTYNEQFF. DNA for the CDR3: TGCGCCAGCAGCCTAGACAGGGGAACTTACAATGAGCAGTTCTTC.

This clonotype was detected a few times. The chain is built from TRBV20-1 and TRBJ2-1, with 7 bases identical to TRBD2. The germline V gene has CDR1 DFQATT and CDR2 SNEGSKA (reference sequence). The V and J ends lost 4 bases and 3 bases, in that order; junction bases with no gene match: 6. The CDR3 consists of 14 residues. The CDR3 region has the DNA TGCAGTGCTACTAGCGGAGATATCTACAATGAGCAGTTCTTC. This codes for CSATSGDIYNEQFF.

This clonotype was recorded a few times. The rearrangement uses TRBV6-9 and TRBJ2-4, with TRBD2 matching over 7 bases. The V and J ends lost 7 bases and 7 bases, in that order; junction bases with no gene match: 10. Germline V lookup: CDR1 MNHGY, CDR2 SVAAGI. This CDR3 contains 14 residues. The CDR3 DNA is TGTGCCAGCACCACGGCGGGGGAGAATAACATTCAGTACTTC. Amino acid sequence: CASTTAGENNIQYF.

The genes are TRBV5-1 and TRBJ1-1; the match to TRBD1 covers 10 bases. Germline lookup yields CDR1 SGHRS and CDR2 YFSETQ. Trimming at V came to 0 bases and at J to 1 base, leaving 3 bases not matched to a gene. The CDR3 spans 16 residues. The CDR3 reads CASSLVGQGENTEAFF. The CDR3 DNA is TGCGCCAGCAGCTTGGTTGGACAGGGGGAGAACACTGAAGCTTTCTTT. Full variable domain (outside the CDR3, taken from reference TRBV5-1 and TRBJ1-1): KAGVTQTPRYLIKTRGQQVTLSCSPISGHRSVSWYQQTPGQGLQFLFEYFSETQRNKGNFPGRFSGRQFSNSRSEMNVSTLELGDSALYLCASSLVGQGENTEAFFGQGTRLTVV.

The chain employs TRBV6-5 and TRBJ2-1, with D possibly being TRBD2 (5 bases). This CDR3 has 13 amino acids. CDR1 and CDR2 (germline): MNHEY, SVGAGI. Trimming removed 2 bases at V and 8 bases at J, with 10 bases between. CDR3 sequence reads: CASSYEHGDEQFF. CDR3 sequence (DNA): TGTGCCAGCAGTTACGAACACGGGGATGAGCAGTTCTTC.

CDR3 amino acids: CASSLSGRGLTHQETQYF. CDR3 sequence (DNA): TGTGCCAGCAGTTTATCGGGCAGGGGGCTGACCCACCAAGAGACCCAGTACTTC. V and J are TRBV28 and TRBJ2-5, with TRBD1 matching over 8 bases. The V segment lost 1 base and the J segment 0 bases; nucleotides outside the gene matches: 10. The CDR3 length is 18 residues. Looked up from germline, CDR1 is MDHEN and CDR2 is SYDVKM.

The chain couples TRBV13 to TRBJ2-5; 9 nucleotides line up with TRBD1. The V segment lost 5 bases and the J segment 5 bases; nucleotides outside the gene matches: 6. CDR3 length equals 14 residues. CDR1 is PRHDT and CDR2 is FYEKMQ in the germline V gene (reference sequence). The CDR3 coding sequence is TGTGCCAGCAGCCTCCGGGACAGGGATGAGACCCAGTACTTC. This sequence encodes CASSLRDRDETQYF.

In this sample, this clonotype turned up a few times. The rearrangement links TRBV7-9 to TRBJ2-1; the D is unclear. The V end lost 8 bases, the J end lost 6 bases, and 8 bases lay between the germline ends. CDR3 length: 11 residues. Germline V gene lookup returns CDR1 SEHNR and CDR2 FQNEAQ (reference sequence). CDR3 region: CASDGRNEQFF. CDR3 in DNA: TGTGCCAGCGACGGGCGCAATGAGCAGTTCTTC.

This clonotype appeared a few times. The chain links TRBV29-1 to TRBJ2-3; TRBD2 matches 10 bases. The CDR3 length is 17 residues. Germline lookup yields CDR1 SQVTM and CDR2 ANQGSEA. J lost 3 bases, V lost 0 bases, and 9 bases had no gene match. Written as DNA, the CDR3 is TGCAGCGTTGAAGACCCGACGACTAGCGGGCAAACAGATACGCAGTATTTT. This gives the protein CSVEDPTTSGQTDTQYF.

This rearrangement joins TRBV4-1 to TRBJ2-7; D not resolved. Trimming removed 1 base at V and 2 bases at J, with 9 bases between. The germline gives CDR1 MGHRA, CDR2 YSYEKL. This CDR3 comprises 14 residues. The CDR3 loop is CASSQAVNTYEQYV. CDR3 nucleotides: TGCGCCAGCAGCCAAGCGGTAAATACCTACGAGCAGTACGTC.

The sample holds many counts of this clonotype. The chain combines TRBV5-1 with TRBJ2-7; a weak D match, TRBD2 (6 bases). This CDR3 spans 14 amino acids. Germline CDR1 reads SGHRS; CDR2 reads YFSETQ. V dropped 5 bases and J dropped 3 bases, with 15 bases sitting between them. As DNA, the CDR3 is TGCGCCAGCAGTTATAGCGGCCCGCTCTACGAGCAGTACTTC. Translation: CASSYSGPLYEQYF.

This clonotype was seen at least ten times. The chain couples TRBV7-9 to TRBJ2-1, with TRBD2 identical over 9 bases. Germline trimming cut 5 bases from V and 7 bases from J; bases unmatched to any gene: 12. Per germline, CDR1 SEHNR and CDR2 FQNEAQ (reference sequence). This CDR3 contains 16 residues. CDR3 coding DNA: TGTGCCAGCAGCACCTCCGGACTAGCGCCGAGGAATGAGCAGTTCTTC. Translated, it gives CASSTSGLAPRNEQFF. Combining the CDR3 with reference TRBV7-9 and TRBJ2-1 gives the whole variable domain DTGVSQNPRHKITKRGQNVTFRCDPISEHNRLYWYRQTLGQGPEFLTYFQNEAQLEKSRLLSDRFSAERPKGSFSTLEIQRTEQGDSAMYLCASSTSGLAPRNEQFFGPGTRLTVL.

The rearrangement uses TRBV3-1 and TRBJ1-1; 7 bases fit TRBD1. Germline-derived CDR1 and CDR2 are LGHDT and YNNKEL (reference sequence). There are 13 residues in the CDR3. The V segment lost 1 base and the J segment 6 bases; nucleotides outside the gene matches: 2. The DNA for the CDR3 is TGTGCCAGCAGCCAAGGACAGGGCTCTGAAGCTTTCTTT. Its translation is CASSQGQGSEAFF.

This clonotype was observed many times. The chain uses TRBV10-2 and TRBJ2-3; the D is unclear. The CDR3 covers 15 residues. Trimming cost V 3 bases and J 0 bases, with 10 bases left between them. Germline CDR1 is WSHSY and CDR2 is SAAADI. The CDR3 region is CASSEYGGSTDTQYF. The DNA for the CDR3 is TGCGCCAGCAGTGAATATGGCGGTAGCACAGATACGCAGTATTTT.

This chain uses TRBV19 with TRBJ2-1; 8 nucleotides align to TRBD2. V was pared by 6 bases and J by 3 bases, with 10 bases of the junction left unmatched. This CDR3 contains 16 residues. CDR1 and CDR2 from the germline V gene are LNHDA and SQIVND (reference sequence). The CDR3 here is CASSLLTSGFYNEQFF. CDR3 nucleotides: TGTGCCAGTAGCCTTCTCACTAGCGGCTTCTACAATGAGCAGTTCTTC.

This clonotype was found a few times. The chain is built from TRBV6-8 and TRBJ1-4; D call uncertain. The CDR3 is made up of 15 amino acids. With 7 bases removed from V and 6 bases from J, the gap between germline ends came to 18 bases. From germline, CDR1 is MNHGY and CDR2 SAAAGT. CDR3 bases: TGTGCCAGCACAACCGACAAGCCCTGGGATGAAAAACTGTTTTTT. It is translated as CASTTDKPWDEKLFF.

This clonotype has ten or more counts. The V and J genes are TRBV5-1 and TRBJ2-7, with unresolved D. Germline CDR1 SGHRS, CDR2 YFSETQ. The CDR3 is 14 amino acids. V was cut by 2 bases and J by 4 bases, with 13 bases left in between. Here the CDR3 DNA reads TGCGCCAGCAGCTTCTTTTCCGGATCTTACGAGCAGTACTTC. Amino acids: CASSFFSGSYEQYF.

The rearrangement links TRBV9 to TRBJ2-7; 11 nucleotides line up with TRBD2. Germline loops: CDR1 SGDLS, CDR2 YYNGEE. Trimming took 3 bases from V and 6 from J; bases not matched to a gene: 5. This CDR3 spans 14 amino acids. DNA for the CDR3: TGTGCCAGCAGCGCGGGACTAGCGGTCTCCGAGCAGTACTTC. It yields the protein CASSAGLAVSEQYF.

This chain uses TRBV5-1 with TRBJ2-3; D perhaps matches TRBD2 (5 bases). Trimming removed 2 bases from V and 5 bases from J, with 12 bases in between. The CDR3 is made up of 14 amino acids. Germline values: CDR1 SGHRS, CDR2 YFSETQ. For the CDR3, the DNA is TGCGCCAGCAGCTTAGAATTAGCGAGAGATACGCAGTATTTT. It translates to CASSLELARDTQYF. The entire variable domain, with the rest obtained from reference TRBV5-1 and TRBJ2-3, is as follows: KAGVTQTPRYLIKTRGQQVTLSCSPISGHRSVSWYQQTPGQGLQFLFEYFSETQRNKGNFPGRFSGRQFSNSRSEMNVSTLELGDSALYLCASSLELARDTQYFGPGTRLTVL.

This clonotype was detected a few times. The rearrangement links TRBV6-6 to TRBJ1-1; no firm D call. The germline CDR1 and CDR2 sequences are MNHNY and SVGAGI (reference sequence). The CDR3 consists of 12 residues. Between the trimmed V and J ends, which lost 0 bases and 4 bases, there was a span of 3 bases. Here the CDR3 DNA reads TGTGCCAGCAGTTACTCGGTCACTGAAGCTTTCTTT. Residues: CASSYSVTEAFF.

The chain links TRBV27 to TRBJ2-7; 7 nucleotides align to TRBD2. V was pared by 2 bases and J by 3 bases, with 10 bases of the junction left unmatched. CDR1 and CDR2 (germline): MNHEY, SMNVEV (reference sequence). The CDR3 is 16 amino acids. CDR3 amino acids: CASSLDARERFYEQYF. The CDR3 bases are TGTGCCAGCAGTTTAGATGCGCGGGAGAGGTTCTACGAGCAGTACTTC.

The V call is TRBV18, the J call TRBJ2-3; D is possibly TRBD1 (6 bases). The V gene's germline CDR1 is KGHSH and CDR2 LQKENI. Trimming took off 10 bases at V and 4 bases at J, with 15 bases between the two ends. The CDR3 spans 13 residues. The DNA of the CDR3 is TGTGCCACCAGTCCTACAGGGTCAGATACGCAGTATTTT. Encoded protein: CATSPTGSDTQYF.

This clonotype was observed at least ten times. This rearrangement joins TRBV7-9 to TRBJ2-1; no clear D. Germline assignment: CDR1 SEHNR and CDR2 FQNEAQ (reference sequence). Trimming stripped 3 bases from V and 0 bases from J, with 9 bases between. The CDR3 spans 15 residues. The CDR3 nucleotides are TGTGCCAGCAGCTTTAGTGAGAACTCCTACAATGAGCAGTTCTTC. Translated, it gives CASSFSENSYNEQFF.

The sample holds a few counts of this clonotype. V and J are TRBV11-2 and TRBJ2-5, with TRBD1 matching over 7 bases. The CDR3 extends over 19 amino acids. The V gene's germline CDR1 is SGHAT and CDR2 FQNNGV. Unmatched junction bases numbered 17, after V lost 0 bases and J lost 4 bases. The CDR3 region is CASSLESGYRGPLGETQYF. The CDR3 DNA is TGTGCCAGCAGCTTAGAGTCTGGGTACAGGGGACCGTTGGGAGAGACCCAGTACTTC.

This chain links TRBV20-1 with TRBJ2-3, with unresolved D. This CDR3 region has 15 residues. Germline V gene sequence: CDR1 DFQATT, CDR2 SNEGSKA (reference sequence). V was cut by 3 bases and J by 0 bases, with 13 bases left in between. CDR3 sequence: CSASPVESSTDTQYF. Written as DNA, the CDR3 is TGCAGTGCTAGTCCAGTCGAGTCTAGCACAGATACGCAGTATTTT.

The table lists this clonotype with a few counts. The rearrangement uses TRBV2 and TRBJ2-5, with TRBD1 matching 11 bases. With 6 bases clipped from V and 5 bases from J, the junction kept 11 bases outside the gene matches. The CDR3 loop spans 16 amino acids. Germline CDR1 SNHLY, CDR2 FYNNEI. The CDR3 bases are TGTGCCAGCAGCGCCGGACAGGGGGCTTGGGAGGAGACCCAGTACTTC. This sequence encodes CASSAGQGAWEETQYF.

The table lists this clonotype with a few counts. The V call is TRBV7-8, the J call TRBJ2-5; 9 nucleotides match TRBD2. CDR3 size: 19 residues. Germline CDR1 SGHVS, CDR2 FQNEAQ. Trimming took 1 base from V and 1 from J; bases not matched to a gene: 13. The CDR3 nucleotides are TGTGCCAGCAGCTTAGGGGGAGGGGGACTAGCAGGTCTCCAAGAGACCCAGTACTTC. Protein: CASSLGGGGLAGLQETQYF. Complete variable domain (other parts from reference TRBV7-8 and TRBJ2-5): GAGVSQSPRYKVAKRGQDVALRCDPISGHVSLFWYQQALGQGPEFLTYFQNEAQLDKSGLPSDRFFAERPEGSVSTLKIQRTQQEDSAVYLCASSLGGGGLAGLQETQYFGPGTRLLVL.

As concerns this clonotype: With a much larger clone just one base away, this may be a read error. The chain recombines TRBV7-8 with TRBJ2-1; D unresolved. The V gene's germline CDR1 is SGHVS and CDR2 FQNEAQ. The CDR3 runs 13 residues. In DNA, the CDR3 is TGTGCCAGCGGCTTATTTATCGACAATGAGCAGTTCTTC. Translated: CASGLFIDNEQFF.